Shown below are 32 T cell receptor beta chains from a single sample sequenced in a study of cytomegalovirus exposure and HLA in healthy donors. The primer mix had 60 Vbeta and 13 Jbeta primers. The method was immunoSEQ multiplex PCR; TCRdb's version includes in-frame clones alone and lacks a portion of them. The sample carries 180,000 or so clones, about 59% recorded once. The sequencing input was PBMCs. The receptors come from a man between 35 and 55 years old in good health and CMV-seronegative.

The gene calls are TRBV18 and TRBJ1-6; D remains ambiguous. Germline CDR1 KGHSH, CDR2 LQKENI. Trimming pared 2 bases from V and 0 bases from J, leaving 8 bases between. This CDR3 contains 16 residues. The CDR3 bases are TGTGCCAGCTCACCAAATCCCTACTCCTATAATTCACCCCTCCACTTT. Amino acid sequence: CASSPNPYSYNSPLHF.

The CDR3 sequence: CASSFEGLTGELFF. DNA of the CDR3: TGTGCCAGCAGTTTTGAGGGACTCACCGGGGAGCTGTTTTTT. The J gene is TRBJ2-2, the V gene TRBV27, with D perhaps TRBD2 (6 bases). This CDR3 has 14 residues. Germline V lookup: CDR1 MNHEY, CDR2 SMNVEV (reference sequence). Trimming stripped 3 bases from V and 4 bases from J, with 9 bases between.

The J gene is TRBJ1-2, the V gene TRBV2; the match to TRBD1 covers 7 bases. The germline CDR1 and CDR2 sequences are SNHLY and FYNNEI. J was trimmed by 8 bases and V by 5 bases; bases with no gene match: 11. This CDR3 region has 14 residues. Here the CDR3 reads CASSPPGTVSGYTF. The CDR3 bases are TGTGCCAGCAGTCCCCCCGGGACAGTTAGCGGCTACACCTTC.

The V gene is TRBV5-1, the J gene TRBJ2-7; 9 nucleotides line up with TRBD1. Germline lookup yields CDR1 SGHRS and CDR2 YFSETQ. The CDR3 sequence is 20 residues long. J was trimmed by 2 bases and V by 1 base; bases with no gene match: 19. The CDR3 DNA sequence: TGCGCCAGCAGCTTGCTGATTAGGCCCGGGGGACAGGGCGTCACCTACGAGCAGTACTTC. Translating it yields CASSLLIRPGGQGVTYEQYF.

The chain links TRBV6-5 to TRBJ2-7; 8 nucleotides align to TRBD1. Germline-derived CDR1 and CDR2 are MNHEY and SVGAGI. V lost 6 bases and J lost 5; bases outside the gene matches: 9. This CDR3 region has 14 residues. This CDR3 reads CASSPGWDRNEQYF. For the CDR3, the DNA is TGTGCCAGCAGCCCCGGCTGGGACAGGAACGAGCAGTACTTC.

This clone has a handful of counts. The V and J genes are TRBV18 and TRBJ1-2; D uncertain. The CDR3 has 14 amino acids. The germline gives CDR1 KGHSH, CDR2 LQKENI. V was cut by 2 bases and J by 8 bases, with 15 bases left in between. CDR3 protein: CASSPEGSSKGYTF. The CDR3 bases are TGTGCCAGCTCACCAGAGGGTTCTTCTAAAGGCTACACCTTC.

The chain combines TRBV10-2 with TRBJ2-5, with a weak D call TRBD1 (6 bases). The V end lost 6 bases, the J end lost 1 base, and 9 bases lay between the germline ends. Per germline, CDR1 WSHSY and CDR2 SAAADI. The CDR3 loop spans 13 amino acids. The CDR3 region is CASRDSSQETQYF. CDR3 in DNA: TGCGCCAGCAGGGACAGTTCCCAAGAGACCCAGTACTTC.

The CDR3 bases are TGTGCCAGCTCCCGGAAGGACTATCCAAGCACAGATACGCAGTATTTT. This sequence encodes CASSRKDYPSTDTQYF. The J gene is TRBJ2-3, the V gene TRBV18; weak D call: TRBD2 (6 bases). This CDR3 is built from 16 residues. V was shortened by 6 bases and J by 0 bases, with 16 bases between the two germline ends. Germline assignment: CDR1 KGHSH and CDR2 LQKENI.

The table lists this clone with a few counts. The gene calls are TRBV5-1 and TRBJ1-6, with 8 bases lining up with TRBD1. The trim removed 4 bases at V and 6 bases at J, leaving 3 bases unmatched. This CDR3 has 14 amino acids. Germline V gene sequence: CDR1 SGHRS, CDR2 YFSETQ. This CDR3 reads CASSADRANSPLHF. The CDR3 DNA reads TGCGCCAGCAGCGCGGACAGGGCTAATTCACCCCTCCACTTT. The variable domain in full, with the rest retrieved from reference TRBV5-1 and TRBJ1-6, is KAGVTQTPRYLIKTRGQQVTLSCSPISGHRSVSWYQQTPGQGLQFLFEYFSETQRNKGNFPGRFSGRQFSNSRSEMNVSTLELGDSALYLCASSADRANSPLHFGNGTRLTVT.

The gene calls are TRBV5-6 and TRBJ1-6; unclear D gene. CDR3 length equals 14 residues. Per germline, CDR1 SGHDT and CDR2 YYEEEE. Trimming removed 0 bases from V and 8 bases from J, with 9 bases in between. The CDR3 bases are TGTGCCAGCAGCTTGGAGCGGAGAGATTCACCCCTCCACTTT. Protein: CASSLERRDSPLHF.

The V and J genes are TRBV27 and TRBJ2-3, with 7 positions matching TRBD2. The CDR3 has 15 residues. With V trimmed by 4 bases and J by 5 bases, 9 bases remained unmatched. Germline V lookup: CDR1 MNHEY, CDR2 SMNVEV (reference sequence). Written as DNA, the CDR3 is TGTGCCAGCAGTTCCAGGACTAGTCATCAAGATACGCAGTATTTT. This gives the protein CASSSRTSHQDTQYF.

The chain links TRBV5-1 to TRBJ1-6; D might be TRBD1 (5 bases). Trimming took 1 base from V and 7 from J, leaving 9 bases between them. Germline CDR1 reads SGHRS; CDR2 reads YFSETQ. CDR3 length equals 14 residues. The CDR3 coding sequence is TGCGCCAGCAGCTTGCCCGGGGGGAATTCACCCCTCCACTTT. This sequence encodes CASSLPGGNSPLHF.

In its sample, this clone was seen a few times. This rearrangement joins TRBV6-5 to TRBJ2-7; 9 nucleotides match TRBD1. Per the germline V gene, CDR1 is MNHEY and CDR2 is SVGAGI. The CDR3 consists of 14 residues. Trimming removed 4 bases from V and 3 bases from J; junction bases left unmatched: 4. The CDR3 nucleotides are TGTGCCAGCAGTTCTACAGGGGGCTTCTACGAGCAGTACTTC. This sequence encodes CASSSTGGFYEQYF.

The chain links TRBV28 to TRBJ2-4, with a possible D match to TRBD2 (7 bases). Germline CDR1 is MDHEN and CDR2 is SYDVKM. V gave up 5 bases and J gave up 0 bases, with 14 bases separating them. The CDR3 contains 16 residues. The CDR3 DNA sequence: TGTGCCAGCAGTCGGACAGCGGGGAGAGCCAAAAACATTCAGTACTTC. It encodes CASSRTAGRAKNIQYF.

This chain joins TRBV4-1 and TRBJ2-1; 7 nucleotides line up with TRBD1. The CDR3 covers 16 residues. V trimming: 1 base; J trimming: 0 bases; junction bases outside the gene matches: 3. Germline CDR1 and CDR2: MGHRA and YSYEKL. CDR3 nucleotide sequence: TGCGCCAGCAGCCAAGCGACAGGGAGCTCCTACAATGAGCAGTTCTTC. Protein: CASSQATGSSYNEQFF.

The rearrangement joins TRBV6-6 to TRBJ2-5; D is perhaps TRBD2 (7 bases). This CDR3 is 15 amino acids long. Trimming cost V 7 bases and J 2 bases, with 17 bases left between them. Germline V lookup: CDR1 MNHNY, CDR2 SVGAGI (reference sequence). CDR3 bases: TGTGCCAGCACTGACGCGGGGGCACAACAAGAGACCCAGTACTTC. Amino acid sequence: CASTDAGAQQETQYF.

The rearrangement links TRBV9 to TRBJ2-3; 12 bases are a match to TRBD2. This CDR3 spans 15 amino acids. Trimming cost V 2 bases and J 8 bases; bases outside gene matches: 6. Germline CDR1 and CDR2: SGDLS and YYNGEE. The CDR3 loop is CASSVSSGRAVTQYF. The CDR3 DNA follows: TGTGCCAGCAGCGTCTCTAGCGGGAGGGCGGTTACGCAGTATTTT.

In this sample, this clone turned up a few times. The same CDR3 arises from other DNA sequences in this sample as well. CDR3 protein: CASSIWSSSYNSPLHF. The CDR3 DNA reads as TGTGCCAGCAGCATATGGAGCAGCTCCTATAATTCACCCCTCCACTTT. The chain couples TRBV21-1 to TRBJ1-6. TRBV21-1 has pseudogene status. The CDR3 is 16 amino acids.

The chain joins TRBV25-1 to TRBJ2-3, with D unresolved. V was clipped by 5 bases and J by 0 bases, with 6 bases between them. This CDR3 has 13 amino acids. CDR1 MGHDK and CDR2 SYGVNS come from the germline V gene. The CDR3 coding sequence is TGTGCCAGCAGTCCCATCAGCACAGATACGCAGTATTTT. Translated: CASSPISTDTQYF.

In nucleotides, the CDR3 is TGCGCCAGCAGCTCAGACGGGACTAGCGGCTACGAGCAGTACTTC. As protein: CASSSDGTSGYEQYF. The chain carries TRBV5-1 and TRBJ2-7, with 11 positions matching TRBD2. V gave up 3 bases and J gave up 3 bases; unmatched junction bases: 5. The CDR3 loop spans 15 amino acids. CDR1 is SGHRS and CDR2 is YFSETQ in the germline V gene.

This rearrangement joins TRBV19 to TRBJ2-7; 8 bases are a match to TRBD1. CDR3 size: 14 residues. Trimming cost V 4 bases and J 3 bases; bases outside gene matches: 5. Germline assignment: CDR1 LNHDA and CDR2 SQIVND (reference sequence). CDR3 nucleotide sequence: TGTGCCAGTAGTAGAGACAGGGGCGGCTACGAGCAGTACTTC. Its translation: CASSRDRGGYEQYF. The whole variable domain, remainder taken from reference TRBV19 and TRBJ2-7, is DGGITQSPKYLFRKEGQNVTLSCEQNLNHDAMYWYRQDPGQGLRLIYYSQIVNDFQKGDIAEGYSVSREKKESFPLTVTSAQKNPTAFYLCASSRDRGGYEQYFGPGTRLTVT.

V gene TRBV2 combines with J gene TRBJ1-1; a weak D match, TRBD1 (6 bases). Between the trimmed V and J ends, which lost 10 bases and 10 bases, there was a span of 19 bases. The germline V gene has CDR1 SNHLY and CDR2 FYNNEI. The CDR3 has 12 residues. CDR3 amino acids: CATKRTEGAAFF. The CDR3 region has the DNA TGTGCCACTAAGAGGACAGAGGGCGCAGCTTTCTTT.

This clone was observed a handful of times. CDR3 protein: CASSLAYLAGGSSYEQYF. The DNA for the CDR3 is TGTGCCAGCAGCTTAGCCTATCTAGCGGGGGGGAGCTCCTACGAGCAGTACTTC. The genes are TRBV7-8 and TRBJ2-7, with 12 nucleotides matching TRBD2. The CDR3 runs to 18 residues. V was clipped by 0 bases and J by 0 bases; unmatched bases: 6. CDR1 SGHVS and CDR2 FQNEAQ come from the germline V gene.

J is TRBJ2-7 and V is TRBV5-4, with 8 bases matching TRBD1. Germline CDR1 and CDR2: SGHNT and YYREEE (reference sequence). V trimming: 5 bases; J trimming: 4 bases; junction bases outside the gene matches: 11. The CDR3 sequence is 15 residues long. The CDR3 protein is CASSQGPGQAYEQYF. The CDR3 DNA follows: TGTGCCAGCAGTCAGGGACCGGGACAGGCGTACGAGCAGTACTTC.

The rearrangement links TRBV6-6 to TRBJ1-2; 7 bases are shared with TRBD1. Germline V lookup: CDR1 MNHNY, CDR2 SVGAGI (reference sequence). CDR3 size: 14 residues. V lost 5 bases and J lost 5; bases outside the gene matches: 8. The CDR3 DNA follows: TGTGCCAGCAGTAATTGGGGGACAGATTATGGCTACACCTTC. Encoded protein: CASSNWGTDYGYTF.

The chain carries TRBV27 and TRBJ2-2, with 13 bases matching TRBD2. The CDR3 is 16 amino acids. Losses at the gene ends were 8 bases for V and 5 bases for J; bases not matched to a gene: 8. In germline, CDR1 is MNHEY, CDR2 SMNVEV (reference sequence). CDR3 sequence reads: CASRSGLAGVTGELFF. DNA of the CDR3: TGTGCCAGCCGCTCCGGACTAGCGGGAGTGACCGGGGAGCTGTTTTTT.

The V gene is TRBV27, the J gene TRBJ2-7, with D hard to call. The CDR3 extends over 13 amino acids. In germline, CDR1 is MNHEY, CDR2 SMNVEV (reference sequence). V dropped 3 bases and J dropped 2 bases, with 8 bases sitting between them. The DNA for the CDR3 is TGTGCCAGCAGTTTGAGCGCGGCCTACGAGCAGTACTTC. Protein product: CASSLSAAYEQYF.

This clone was counted a single time. The rearrangement joins TRBV6-1 to TRBJ1-2; 7 bases fit TRBD1. Germline V gene lookup returns CDR1 MNHNS and CDR2 SASEGT. With V trimmed by 5 bases and J by 3 bases, 3 bases remained unmatched. The CDR3 runs to 13 residues. This chain's CDR3 is CASSLGQYYGYTF. CDR3 DNA sequence: TGTGCCAGCAGTTTGGGACAGTACTATGGCTACACCTTC.

This clone has a handful of counts. The chain links TRBV19 to TRBJ2-5, with a possible D match to TRBD1 (5 bases). The CDR3 runs 15 residues. Deletions cut 5 bases from V and 0 bases from J, with 13 bases between. Germline V gene data show CDR1 as LNHDA and CDR2 as SQIVND (reference sequence). The CDR3 sequence: CASSGQGTNQETQYF. As DNA, the CDR3 is TGTGCCAGTAGTGGCCAGGGAACAAACCAAGAGACCCAGTACTTC.

The rearrangement joins TRBV2 to TRBJ2-7; 8 bases line up with TRBD2. Germline CDR1 is SNHLY and CDR2 is FYNNEI. Trimming removed 1 base from V and 5 bases from J; junction bases left unmatched: 4. This CDR3 region has 14 residues. CDR3 loop: CASSEGSGSHEQYF. In nucleotides, the CDR3 is TGTGCCAGCAGTGAAGGAAGCGGGAGCCACGAGCAGTACTTC.

This rearrangement joins TRBV9 to TRBJ2-6; 8 bases align to TRBD2. The CDR3 contains 22 residues. The ends lost 4 bases at V and 0 bases at J; junction bases unmatched: 21. Germline V gene data show CDR1 as SGDLS and CDR2 as YYNGEE. The CDR3: CASSRRHSSGWIGGSGANVLTF. CDR3 sequence (DNA): TGTGCCAGCAGCCGCCGGCACTCTAGCGGGTGGATCGGGGGCTCTGGGGCCAACGTCCTGACTTTC.

This clone was seen only once. The chain employs TRBV7-8 and TRBJ2-1; D is unclear. This CDR3 has 13 amino acids. Germline lookup yields CDR1 SGHVS and CDR2 FQNEAQ. Trimming left V 5 bases short and J 8 bases short, with 13 bases between. CDR3 nucleotide sequence: TGTGCCAGCAGCCTATCCCTATATGATGAGCAGTTCTTC. The encoded protein is CASSLSLYDEQFF. Looking up the rest from reference TRBV7-8 and TRBJ2-1 gives the full variable domain: GAGVSQSPRYKVAKRGQDVALRCDPISGHVSLFWYQQALGQGPEFLTYFQNEAQLDKSGLPSDRFFAERPEGSVSTLKIQRTQQEDSAVYLCASSLSLYDEQFFGPGTRLTVL.